The clone carrying this T cell receptor beta chain was counted a few times. Its antigen remains unidentified. The source of the sample is a study of OX40 agonist ivuxolimab in advanced cancers. As for the study in general: Enrollees could have had prior anti-PD-1, anti-PD-L1 or anti-CTLA-4 therapy, which around 43% had received. Partial responses were seen in three patients, one with hepatocellular carcinoma and two with cutaneous melanoma. General study results and limits: CD8+ T cells (on average) carried more expanded clones than CD4+ T cells. The specificity for antigen of the expanded peripheral T cells was not determined.

TCRdb keeps only in-frame clones here, not all; method: immunoSEQ multiplex PCR. The sample yields about 79,000 clones, 70% to 90% seen once. The TCR comes from an adult with an advanced solid tumor such as melanoma, head and neck, liver or kidney cancer. Sequences were derived from CD4+ or CD8+ T cells sorted from blood, sampled in a trial of the OX40 agonist ivuxolimab.

CDR3 nucleotides: TGTGCCTGGAGTTCCTCCCTCGAGCAGTACTTC. Translated, it gives CAWSSSLEQYF. The rearrangement uses TRBV30 and TRBJ2-7; no clear D. CDR3 length: 11 amino acids. CDR1 and CDR2 from the germline V gene are GTSNPN and SVGIG (reference sequence). V lost 2 bases and J lost 6, with 8 bases in between.